This TCR beta chain was retrieved from a study of control samples from healthy donors and cancer patients. Assay used: immunoSEQ multiplex PCR; TCRdb lists only in-frame clones, some missing. In the table there are some 140,000 clones, more than 90% of which are singletons. CDR3 length equals 12 residues. Trimming took off 3 bases at V and 4 bases at J, with 6 bases between the two ends. From germline, CDR1 is SNHLY and CDR2 FYNNEI. The chain is built from TRBV2 and TRBJ1-1, with unresolved D. The source material was blood. The TCR sequence derives from a man aged 25-40 years in good health. The CDR3 spells CASSDSGTEAFF. CDR3 sequence (DNA): TGTGCCAGCAGTGACTCGGGCACTGAAGCTTTCTTT. Drawing the rest from reference TRBV2 and TRBJ1-1, the complete variable domain is EPEVTQTPSHQVTQMGQEVILRCVPISNHLYFYWYRQILGQKVEFLVSFYNNEISEKSEIFDDQFSVERPDGSNFTLKIRSTKLEDSAMYFCASSDSGTEAFFGQGTRLTVV.